The 18 T cell receptor beta chains reported below all come from one sample, sequenced in a study of post-analysis software for immune sequencing data. Study results and caveats: Controls showed lower frequencies than patients for five TRBV segments, and TRBV5-6, TRBV5-1 and TRBV20-1 were among these.

For these receptors, no antigen is known. Unique molecular identifiers were present in the TCR beta cDNA libraries. MiXCR, applied by TCRdb to the PCR reads, yields one record per CDR3 protein. The sample holds approximately 400,000 distinct CDR3 sequences, approximately 38% seen once. Input material: blood. Receptor source: a girl under 18 with multiple sclerosis.

The table lists this clonotype with a few counts. This chain connects TRBV20-1 to TRBJ2-5; the match to TRBD2 covers 11 bases. The better agreement between TRBJ2-7 and the DNA end casts doubt on the J call. CDR1 and CDR2 from the germline V gene are DFQATT and SNEGSKA (reference sequence). The CDR3 covers 15 residues. The DNA of the CDR3 is TGCAGTGCTGGTAGCGGGGGGGCCGATGTTGACGAGCAGTACTTC. Its translation: CSAGSGGADVDEQYF.

The chain has TRBV12-3 or TRBV12-4 and TRBJ1-2; 10 bases are shared with TRBD1. The CDR3 is 16 amino acids. Trimming took 10 bases from V and 2 from J; bases not matched to a gene: 13. In DNA, the CDR3 is TGTGCCACCTACCGGGACAGGGGCGCTGAGAACTATGGCTACACCTTC. It specifies CATYRDRGAENYGYTF.

The sample holds a few counts of this clonotype. DNA of the CDR3: TGTGCCAGCAGCATACAGGGGGTCAAGTACGAGCAGTACTTC. It codes for CASSIQGVKYEQYF. The J gene is TRBJ2-7, the V gene TRBV7-9; 8 bases agree with TRBD1. There are 14 residues in the CDR3. Trimming at V came to 5 bases and at J to 4 bases, leaving 7 bases not matched to a gene. The V gene's germline CDR1 is SEHNR and CDR2 FQNEAQ (reference sequence).

The count of this clonotype is one. The junction and the germline gene differ at one end; a read error may be behind it. The V call is TRBV7-9, the J call TRBJ1-4; a weak D match, TRBD1 (5 bases). The CDR3 contains 17 residues. CDR1 and CDR2 from the germline V gene are SEHNR and FQNEAQ (reference sequence). CDR3 nucleotide sequence: TGTGCCAGCAGCTTAGGGTCTAGGGGACGGACTAATGAAAAACGGTTTTTT. Translating it yields CASSLGSRGRTNEKRFF.

The chain is built from TRBV10-2 and TRBJ2-7; D ambiguous. Germline CDR1 and CDR2: WSHSY and SAAADI. This CDR3 has 13 residues. V was clipped by 5 bases and J by 3 bases, with 11 bases between them. CDR3 nucleotides: TGCGCCAGCAGTCGAAGTATGTACTACGAGCAGTACTTC. Its protein is CASSRSMYYEQYF.

For the CDR3, the DNA is TGTGCCACCAGCAGAGAGATAAAAACCTACAATGAGCAGTTCTTC. Its protein is CATSREIKTYNEQFF. The gene calls are TRBV15 and TRBJ2-1; D is uncertain. CDR3 size: 15 residues. The ends were cut back, 0 bases at V and 2 bases at J, with 8 bases in the middle. CDR1 is LNHNV and CDR2 is YYDKDF in the germline V gene (reference sequence). The variable domain in full, with the rest retrieved from reference TRBV15 and TRBJ2-1, is DAMVIQNPRYQVTQFGKPVTLSCSQTLNHNVMYWYQQKSSQAPKLLFHYYDKDFNNEADTPDNFQSRRPNTSFCFLDIRSPGLGDTAMYLCATSREIKTYNEQFFGPGTRLTVL.

This clonotype was recorded a few times. This chain joins TRBV7-2 and TRBJ2-2, with D possibly TRBD1 on 5 matching bases. CDR3 length: 13 residues. Germline values: CDR1 SGHTA, CDR2 FQGNSA. V lost 5 bases and J lost 6, with 10 bases in between. CDR3 DNA: TGTGCCAGCAGCCCCTGGGGCTCCGGGGAGCTGTTTTTT. It encodes CASSPWGSGELFF.

The table lists this clonotype with many counts. This CDR3 is CASSPGLAGHSYNEQFF. Here the CDR3 DNA reads TGCGCCAGCAGCCCGGGACTAGCGGGGCACTCCTACAATGAGCAGTTCTTC. This sequence joins TRBV4-1 and TRBJ2-1, with 13 bases that match TRBD2. Unmatched junction bases numbered 3, after V lost 4 bases and J lost 0 bases. CDR1 is MGHRA and CDR2 is YSYEKL in the germline V gene. CDR3 size: 17 residues.

This clonotype was detected a few times. The rearrangement links TRBV4-1 to TRBJ2-7; D is unclear. This CDR3 region has 16 residues. The germline V gene encodes CDR1 MGHRA and CDR2 YSYEKL. Trimming removed 5 bases from V and 3 bases from J, with 20 bases in between. CDR3 residues: CASSFSGPAAIYEQYF. The CDR3 coding sequence is TGCGCCAGCAGCTTCTCCGGGCCCGCAGCGATCTACGAGCAGTACTTC.

This clonotype was found a few times. The rearrangement links TRBV12-3 or TRBV12-4 to TRBJ2-7; TRBD2 might be the D (5 bases). Trimming removed 3 bases from V and 6 bases from J, with 9 bases in between. This CDR3 has 12 amino acids. CDR3 region: CASSFLAGEQYF. In DNA, the CDR3 is TGTGCCAGCAGTTTTCTTGCGGGCGAGCAGTACTTC.

This chain joins TRBV29-1 and TRBJ2-7, with 8 bases identical to TRBD1. Germline CDR1 is SQVTM and CDR2 is ANQGSEA. The CDR3 is 12 amino acids. With V trimmed by 6 bases and J by 10 bases, 11 bases remained unmatched. CDR3 sequence: CSVGTGPQPQYF. The CDR3 DNA is TGCAGCGTGGGGACAGGTCCACAACCCCAGTACTTC.

The chain couples TRBV4-2 to TRBJ2-2; 8 nucleotides agree with TRBD1. V was clipped by 4 bases and J by 5 bases; unmatched bases: 6. CDR3 size: 15 residues. Germline CDR1 reads LGHNA; CDR2 reads YNFKEQ. The DNA of the CDR3 is TGTGCCAGCAGCCCGATGACAGGGGATACCGGGGAGCTGTTTTTT. As protein: CASSPMTGDTGELFF.

With regard to this clonotype: At one of its ends the junction is not consistent with the germline gene, which may arise from a read error. This rearrangement joins TRBV12-3 or TRBV12-4 to TRBJ1-2; D perhaps matches TRBD1 (5 bases). The CDR3 extends over 15 amino acids. CDR3 coding DNA: TGTGCCAGCAGTTTAGCGACAGAGAGTTTTTATGGCTGCACCTTC. Protein sequence: CASSLATESFYGCTF.

This chain joins TRBV12-3 or TRBV12-4 and TRBJ2-4; D may be TRBD2 (6 bases). V dropped 6 bases and J dropped 11 bases, with 20 bases sitting between them. The CDR3 spans 14 residues. CDR3 region: CASSFNRDGLFQYF. CDR3 coding DNA: TGTGCCAGCAGCTTCAACCGGGACGGACTATTTCAGTACTTC.

This clonotype was seen more than once but under ten times. The chain combines TRBV6-6 with TRBJ2-1; 7 nucleotides line up with TRBD1. Unmatched junction bases numbered 2, after V lost 6 bases and J lost 3 bases. The germline V gene has CDR1 MNHNY and CDR2 SVGAGI (reference sequence). The CDR3 runs to 13 residues. The CDR3 loop is CASSGQVYNEQFF. The CDR3 DNA follows: TGTGCCAGCAGCGGACAGGTCTACAATGAGCAGTTCTTC.

The V and J genes are TRBV3-1 and TRBJ2-7; tentative D call: TRBD1 (6 bases). Per germline, CDR1 LGHDT and CDR2 YNNKEL (reference sequence). The ends were cut back, 6 bases at V and 0 bases at J, with 18 bases in the middle. The CDR3 runs 16 residues. This CDR3 is CASSSTGRRSSYEQYF. The CDR3 DNA follows: TGTGCCAGCAGTTCTACAGGGCGCCGAAGCTCCTACGAGCAGTACTTC.

CDR3 residues: CANQRGGGGKYNEQFF. The CDR3 DNA sequence: TGTGCCAATCAACGTGGGGGCGGGGGGAAGTACAATGAGCAGTTCTTC. The chain joins TRBV28 to TRBJ2-1, with 8 bases matching TRBD2. Germline V CDR1 and CDR2: MDHEN, SYDVKM. After removal of 10 bases from V and 4 bases from J, the junction contained 15 bases not matched to a gene. CDR3 length equals 16 residues.

The V call is TRBV3-1, the J call TRBJ2-1, with TRBD2 matching over 11 bases. J was trimmed by 2 bases and V by 2 bases; bases with no gene match: 5. This CDR3 has 17 residues. Germline lookup yields CDR1 LGHDT and CDR2 YNNKEL (reference sequence). The chain's CDR3 is CASSQHSLAGAYNEQFF. The CDR3 DNA reads as TGTGCCAGCAGCCAACATTCACTAGCGGGGGCCTACAATGAGCAGTTCTTC.